The rows below give T cell receptor beta chains drawn from one sample of a study of siplizumab effects on memory and regulatory T cells. Clones were read by immunoSEQ multiplex PCR, and TCRdb kept only the in-frame ones, dropping some. Of tens of thousands of clones detected, about 97% appear once; the ten largest clones hold roughly 1.1%. The sequenced sample consisted of naive CD8+ T cells sorted from blood. All receptors derive from a human donor in good health. Both conserved end residues are part of each CDR3. Fields, in order: V gene, clone size, J gene, D gene, CDR3 DNA, CDR3 protein. The D gene is left open where the match is weak. Clone size is shown for a subset of rows, as once, few, many or a class of expanded clone.

v_gene: TRBV30; abundance: .; j_gene: TRBJ2-1; d_gene: .; CDR3nt: TGTGCCTGGAGTGACCTCCTGGGCAATGAGCAGTTCTTC; CDR3aa: CAWSDLLGNEQFF
v_gene: TRBV7-9; abundance: .; j_gene: TRBJ2-3; d_gene: TRBD2; CDR3nt: TGTGCCAGCAGTCGCGAGCGGGAATGGGGTGGTAAGACAGATACGCAGTATTTT; CDR3aa: CASSREREWGGKTDTQYF
v_gene: TRBV5-4; abundance: .; j_gene: TRBJ2-7; d_gene: .; CDR3nt: TGTGCCAGCAGCTTGGGCGGGACTGGGAGCTCCTACGAGCAGTACTTC; CDR3aa: CASSLGGTGSSYEQYF
v_gene: TRBV5-1; abundance: .; j_gene: TRBJ2-7; d_gene: TRBD2; CDR3nt: TGCGCCAGCAGCTTGGGACTAGCGGGACACGCGATCTACGAGCAGTACTTC; CDR3aa: CASSLGLAGHAIYEQYF
v_gene: TRBV9; abundance: once; j_gene: TRBJ2-7; d_gene: .; CDR3nt: TGTGCCAGCAGCCCCCTGGGTGTCGAGCAGTACTTC; CDR3aa: CASSPLGVEQYF
v_gene: TRBV27; abundance: .; j_gene: TRBJ2-5; d_gene: TRBD2; CDR3nt: TGTGCCAGCACCCAGACGGTAGCGGGACAAGAGACCCAGTACTTC; CDR3aa: CASTQTVAGQETQYF
v_gene: TRBV19; abundance: .; j_gene: TRBJ2-3; d_gene: TRBD2; CDR3nt: TGTGCCAGTAGTGGAACTAGCGCAGGCTCCGATACGCAGTATTTT; CDR3aa: CASSGTSAGSDTQYF
v_gene: TRBV4-1; abundance: .; j_gene: TRBJ2-7; d_gene: TRBD1; CDR3nt: TGCGCCAGCAGCTCCGACAGGGGGTTGCCCTACGAGCAGTACTTC; CDR3aa: CASSSDRGLPYEQYF
v_gene: TRBV6-1; abundance: .; j_gene: TRBJ1-5; d_gene: .; CDR3nt: TGTGCCAGCAGTGCATGGAAGGGGGGATCAAATCAGCCCCAGCATTTT; CDR3aa: CASSAWKGGSNQPQHF
v_gene: TRBV7-2; abundance: .; j_gene: TRBJ2-7; d_gene: .; CDR3nt: TGTGCCAGCAGCTCCGGACAAAAGGTCTACGAGCAGTACTTC; CDR3aa: CASSSGQKVYEQYF
v_gene: TRBV19; abundance: .; j_gene: TRBJ2-3; d_gene: TRBD2; CDR3nt: TGTGCCAGTAGTGGTAGCGGGACCAGCACAGATACGCAGTATTTT; CDR3aa: CASSGSGTSTDTQYF
v_gene: TRBV28; abundance: .; j_gene: TRBJ1-5; d_gene: .; CDR3nt: TGTGCCAGCAGTTTGGATGGGCTCAATCAGCCCCAGCATTTT; CDR3aa: CASSLDGLNQPQHF
v_gene: TRBV7-9; abundance: once; j_gene: TRBJ2-5; d_gene: TRBD2; CDR3nt: TGTGCCAGCAGCTTAACCGCCATAGCGGGAGGGACATCAGAGACCCAGTACTTC; CDR3aa: CASSLTAIAGGTSETQYF
v_gene: TRBV20-1; abundance: .; j_gene: TRBJ1-2; d_gene: TRBD1; CDR3nt: TGCAGTGCTACCGGGACAGAGGCCTCAACCTTC; CDR3aa: CSATGTEASTF
v_gene: TRBV30; abundance: .; j_gene: TRBJ1-1; d_gene: .; CDR3nt: TGTGCCTGGAGTGTGGGAATAGGGGCGCGAGGTGAAGCTTTCTTT; CDR3aa: CAWSVGIGARGEAFF
v_gene: TRBV7-9; abundance: .; j_gene: TRBJ2-7; d_gene: .; CDR3nt: TGTGCCAGCAGCTCAATTCTACAGGAGTACGAGCAGTACTTC; CDR3aa: CASSSILQEYEQYF
v_gene: TRBV27; abundance: .; j_gene: TRBJ1-5; d_gene: .; CDR3nt: TGTGCCAGCAGTTTAGAGGGCACGGCTCAGCCCCAGCATTTT; CDR3aa: CASSLEGTAQPQHF
v_gene: TRBV7-9; abundance: .; j_gene: TRBJ1-2; d_gene: .; CDR3nt: TGTGCCAGCAGCTTAGCTCAGGATGGCTACACCTTC; CDR3aa: CASSLAQDGYTF
v_gene: TRBV7-9; abundance: .; j_gene: TRBJ2-5; d_gene: .; CDR3nt: TGTGCCAGCAGCTTAGTTGGGAACCAAGAGACCCAGTACTTC; CDR3aa: CASSLVGNQETQYF
v_gene: TRBV4-1; abundance: once; j_gene: TRBJ2-3; d_gene: .; CDR3nt: TGCGCCAGCGGCAAGTACATTCCCGGAGATACGCAGTATTTT; CDR3aa: CASGKYIPGDTQYF
v_gene: TRBV6-5; abundance: .; j_gene: TRBJ2-7; d_gene: .; CDR3nt: TGTGCCAGCAGTGTCCCCGGTGGGGCCTCCTACGAGCAGTACTTC; CDR3aa: CASSVPGGASYEQYF
v_gene: TRBV7-9; abundance: .; j_gene: TRBJ1-6; d_gene: .; CDR3nt: TGTGCCAGCAGCTACGCGCAGAAGGACGCCCTCCACTTT; CDR3aa: CASSYAQKDALHF
v_gene: TRBV27; abundance: .; j_gene: TRBJ2-1; d_gene: TRBD2; CDR3nt: TGTGCCAGCAGTTTAGTTAGCGGGAGTTACAATGAGCAGTTCTTC; CDR3aa: CASSLVSGSYNEQFF
v_gene: TRBV4-1; abundance: .; j_gene: TRBJ2-1; d_gene: TRBD2; CDR3nt: TGCGCCAGCAGCCCCCGCGGGGCTAGCGGGAAGAATGAGCAGTTCTTC; CDR3aa: CASSPRGASGKNEQFF
v_gene: TRBV2; abundance: .; j_gene: TRBJ2-3; d_gene: TRBD2; CDR3nt: TGTGCCAGCAGTGAAGGAAAGGGTAGCGGGAGTCTAGATACGCAGTATTTT; CDR3aa: CASSEGKGSGSLDTQYF
v_gene: TRBV6-1; abundance: .; j_gene: TRBJ2-7; d_gene: TRBD2; CDR3nt: TGTGCCAGCAGCCGGACTAGCGGGAAGGACTACGAGCAGTACTTC; CDR3aa: CASSRTSGKDYEQYF
v_gene: TRBV9; abundance: .; j_gene: TRBJ2-3; d_gene: .; CDR3nt: TGTGCCAGCAGCCCCTCAGCGGATAGCACAGATACGCAGTATTTT; CDR3aa: CASSPSADSTDTQYF
v_gene: TRBV27; abundance: .; j_gene: TRBJ2-1; d_gene: .; CDR3nt: TGTGCCAGCAGTTTCTATTCGGGAGAGAACAATGAGCAGTTCTTC; CDR3aa: CASSFYSGENNEQFF
v_gene: TRBV2; abundance: .; j_gene: TRBJ2-2; d_gene: TRBD2; CDR3nt: TGTGCCAGCAGTACCACTAGCGGGAGATTGTACACCGGGGAGCTGTTTTTT; CDR3aa: CASSTTSGRLYTGELFF
v_gene: TRBV9; abundance: .; j_gene: TRBJ1-5; d_gene: .; CDR3nt: TGTGCCAGCAGCGCCCAGGGGAATAGCAATCAGCCCCAGCATTTT; CDR3aa: CASSAQGNSNQPQHF
v_gene: TRBV7-6; abundance: .; j_gene: TRBJ1-5; d_gene: TRBD1; CDR3nt: TGTGCCAGCAGCTCACTACAGGGGAGCAATCAGCCCCAGCATTTT; CDR3aa: CASSSLQGSNQPQHF
v_gene: TRBV2; abundance: .; j_gene: TRBJ1-6; d_gene: .; CDR3nt: TGTGCCAGCAGTTTGGGCGTAATTCAGCCCCTCCACTTT; CDR3aa: CASSLGVIQPLHF
v_gene: TRBV7-6; abundance: .; j_gene: TRBJ2-2; d_gene: .; CDR3nt: TGTGCCAGCAGCCAATACACATCAACCACCGGGGAGCTGTTTTTT; CDR3aa: CASSQYTSTTGELFF
v_gene: TRBV7-6; abundance: .; j_gene: TRBJ2-5; d_gene: .; CDR3nt: TGTGCCAGCAGCGACCATGGTTTAGCAGGTCAAGAGACCCAGTACTTC; CDR3aa: CASSDHGLAGQETQYF
v_gene: TRBV7-9; abundance: .; j_gene: TRBJ2-1; d_gene: .; CDR3nt: TGTGCCAGCAGCTTAGCGGATGAGCAGTTCTTC; CDR3aa: CASSLADEQFF
v_gene: TRBV30; abundance: .; j_gene: TRBJ2-7; d_gene: TRBD2; CDR3nt: TGTGCCTGGAGTCTACTAGCGGGCGGAGAGCAGTACTTC; CDR3aa: CAWSLLAGGEQYF
v_gene: TRBV4-3; abundance: .; j_gene: TRBJ2-7; d_gene: TRBD1; CDR3nt: TGCGCCAGCAGCCAAGATCGGGACAGGGGTTACGAGCAGTACTTC; CDR3aa: CASSQDRDRGYEQYF
v_gene: TRBV6-1; abundance: .; j_gene: TRBJ2-3; d_gene: TRBD1; CDR3nt: TGTGCCAGCAGTGAAATTAGCGGACAGGGCATGGATACGCAGTATTTT; CDR3aa: CASSEISGQGMDTQYF
v_gene: TRBV28; abundance: .; j_gene: TRBJ2-2; d_gene: .; CDR3nt: TGTGCCAGCAGCCAAGACACCCTGACCGGGGAGCTGTTTTTT; CDR3aa: CASSQDTLTGELFF
v_gene: TRBV30; abundance: .; j_gene: TRBJ2-3; d_gene: TRBD1; CDR3nt: TGTGCCTGGAGAGGAGGGACAGGGGCAGATACGCAGTATTTT; CDR3aa: CAWRGGTGADTQYF
v_gene: TRBV7-9; abundance: once; j_gene: TRBJ1-5; d_gene: TRBD1; CDR3nt: TGTGCCAGCAGCCAGACAGGGCACAATCAGCCCCAGCATTTT; CDR3aa: CASSQTGHNQPQHF
v_gene: TRBV6-1; abundance: .; j_gene: TRBJ1-1; d_gene: .; CDR3nt: TGTGCCAGCAGGATCCCAGGGGAAACTGAAGCTTTCTTT; CDR3aa: CASRIPGETEAFF
v_gene: TRBV30; abundance: .; j_gene: TRBJ2-5; d_gene: .; CDR3nt: TGTGCCTGGAAGGCAGGGGCGGGAGAGACCCAGTACTTC; CDR3aa: CAWKAGAGETQYF
v_gene: TRBV7-2; abundance: .; j_gene: TRBJ2-3; d_gene: .; CDR3nt: TGTGCCAGCAGCTCCCTCTCAGGTGGAGCGGGCAACACAGATACGCAGTATTTT; CDR3aa: CASSSLSGGAGNTDTQYF
v_gene: TRBV5-1; abundance: .; j_gene: TRBJ2-7; d_gene: TRBD1; CDR3nt: TGCGCCAGCAGCTCCGACAGGGGACCAACCTACGAGCAGTACTTC; CDR3aa: CASSSDRGPTYEQYF
v_gene: TRBV9; abundance: .; j_gene: TRBJ2-1; d_gene: .; CDR3nt: TGTGCCAGTGAGGGCTCCTACAATGAGCAGTTCTTC; CDR3aa: CASEGSYNEQFF
v_gene: TRBV5-6; abundance: .; j_gene: TRBJ1-5; d_gene: TRBD1; CDR3nt: TGTGCCAGCAGCACGACAGGGAATCAGCCCCAGCATTTT; CDR3aa: CASSTTGNQPQHF
v_gene: TRBV5-6; abundance: .; j_gene: TRBJ1-1; d_gene: .; CDR3nt: TGTGCCAGCAGCCATCGGACGGCTGAAGCTTTCTTT; CDR3aa: CASSHRTAEAFF
v_gene: TRBV10-2; abundance: .; j_gene: TRBJ2-1; d_gene: .; CDR3nt: TGCGCCAGCAGTGAGTTTCAATACAGTGAGCAGTTCTTC; CDR3aa: CASSEFQYSEQFF
v_gene: TRBV2; abundance: .; j_gene: TRBJ2-7; d_gene: .; CDR3nt: TGTGCCAGCAGCCAACTCCGGACGGTCTCCTACGAGCAGTACTTC; CDR3aa: CASSQLRTVSYEQYF
v_gene: TRBV5-5; abundance: .; j_gene: TRBJ1-1; d_gene: .; CDR3nt: TGTGCCAGCACTCCGAGTCTGGCCCCCAACACTGAAGCTTTCTTT; CDR3aa: CASTPSLAPNTEAFF
v_gene: TRBV5-6; abundance: .; j_gene: TRBJ1-2; d_gene: .; CDR3nt: TGTGCCAGCAGCTTGAGCAGGGAAGATGGCTACACCTTC; CDR3aa: CASSLSREDGYTF
v_gene: TRBV5-5; abundance: .; j_gene: TRBJ2-1; d_gene: TRBD2; CDR3nt: TGTGCCAGCAGCTCCGGGACTAGCGGGTCCATTTACAATGAGCAGTTCTTC; CDR3aa: CASSSGTSGSIYNEQFF
v_gene: TRBV11-3; abundance: .; j_gene: TRBJ2-6; d_gene: .; CDR3nt: TGTGCCAGCAGCTCAGTGATGGTCTCTGGGGCCAACGTCCTGACTTTC; CDR3aa: CASSSVMVSGANVLTF